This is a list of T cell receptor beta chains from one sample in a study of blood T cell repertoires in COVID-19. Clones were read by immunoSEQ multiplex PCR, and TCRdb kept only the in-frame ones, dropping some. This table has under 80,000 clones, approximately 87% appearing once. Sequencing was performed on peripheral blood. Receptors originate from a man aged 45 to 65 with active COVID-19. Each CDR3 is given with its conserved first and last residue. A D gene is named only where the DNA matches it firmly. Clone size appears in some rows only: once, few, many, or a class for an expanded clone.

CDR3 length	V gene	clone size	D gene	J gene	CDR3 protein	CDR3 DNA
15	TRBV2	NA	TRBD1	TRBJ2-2	CASVRDRGPTGELFF	TGTGCCAGCGTCCGGGACAGGGGGCCGACCGGGGAGCTGTTTTTT
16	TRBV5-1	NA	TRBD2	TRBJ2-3	CASSSGLAGGSDTQYF	TGCGCCAGCAGCTCGGGACTAGCGGGGGGGTCGGATACGCAGTATTTT
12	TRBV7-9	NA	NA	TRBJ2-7	CASRSDTYEQYF	TGTGCCAGCAGATCGGACACCTACGAGCAGTACTTC
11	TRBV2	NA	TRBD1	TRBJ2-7	CASSDRTGQYF	TGTGCCAGCAGTGATCGGACAGGGCAGTACTTC
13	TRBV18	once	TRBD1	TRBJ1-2	CASSPGTALSYTF	TGTGCCAGCTCACCAGGGACAGCGCTGAGCTACACCTTC
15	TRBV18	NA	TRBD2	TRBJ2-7	CASSLLAGGTYEQYF	TGTGCCAGCTCCCTACTAGCGGGAGGAACCTACGAGCAGTACTTC
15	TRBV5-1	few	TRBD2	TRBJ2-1	CASSLGIAGGAEQFF	TGCGCCAGCAGCTTAGGGATAGCGGGAGGGGCTGAGCAGTTCTTC
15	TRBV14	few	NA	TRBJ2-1	CASSHLGEEDNEQFF	TGTGCCAGCAGCCACTTGGGGGAGGAGGACAATGAGCAGTTCTTC
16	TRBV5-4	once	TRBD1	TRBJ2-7	CASSSGTAPPVYEQYF	TGTGCCAGCAGCTCCGGGACAGCCCCCCCGGTCTACGAGCAGTACTTC
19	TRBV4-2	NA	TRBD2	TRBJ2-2	CASSQGEGLAGVHTGELFF	TGTGCCAGCAGCCAAGGAGAAGGCTTAGCGGGAGTACACACCGGGGAGCTGTTTTTT
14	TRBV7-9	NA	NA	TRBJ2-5	CASSLFGVQETQYF	TGTGCCAGCAGCTTATTCGGGGTCCAAGAGACCCAGTACTTC
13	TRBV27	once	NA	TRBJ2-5	CASSFRGAETQYF	TGTGCCAGCAGTTTCAGGGGGGCGGAGACCCAGTACTTC
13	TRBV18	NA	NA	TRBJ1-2	CASSPGVGYGYTF	TGTGCCAGCTCACCAGGAGTCGGGTATGGCTACACCTTC
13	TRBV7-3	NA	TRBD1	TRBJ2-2	CASSSRGPGELFF	TGTGCCAGCAGCTCCAGGGGGCCCGGGGAGCTGTTTTTT
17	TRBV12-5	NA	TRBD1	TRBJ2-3	CASGLRRGQGFTDTQYF	TGTGCTAGTGGTTTAAGGAGGGGACAGGGTTTCACAGATACGCAGTATTTT
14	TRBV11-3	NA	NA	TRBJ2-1	CASSLSGGGDEQFF	TGTGCCAGCAGCTTATCGGGAGGGGGCGATGAGCAGTTCTTC
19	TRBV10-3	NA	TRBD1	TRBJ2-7	CAISVSAPTGAGRTYEQYF	TGTGCCATCAGCGTATCCGCACCTACAGGGGCGGGTAGAACCTACGAGCAGTACTTC
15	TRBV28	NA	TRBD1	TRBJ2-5	CASRPDRGERETQYF	TGTGCCAGCAGACCTGACAGGGGTGAGCGGGAGACCCAGTACTTC
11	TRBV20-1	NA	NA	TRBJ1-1	CSATTVTEAFF	TGCAGTGCTACGACAGTCACTGAAGCTTTCTTT